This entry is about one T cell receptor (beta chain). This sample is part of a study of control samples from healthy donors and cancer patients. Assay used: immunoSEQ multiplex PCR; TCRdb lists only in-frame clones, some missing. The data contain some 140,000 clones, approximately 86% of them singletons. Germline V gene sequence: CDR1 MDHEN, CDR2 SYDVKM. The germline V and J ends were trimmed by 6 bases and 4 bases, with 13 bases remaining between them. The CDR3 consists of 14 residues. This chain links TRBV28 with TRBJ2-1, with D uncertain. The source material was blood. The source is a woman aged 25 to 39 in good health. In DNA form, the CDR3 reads TGTGCCAGCAGCCAGACGGACCGATACAATGAGCAGTTCTTC. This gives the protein CASSQTDRYNEQFF.